Sequencing of this T cell receptor (beta chain) was carried out in a study of shared clonotypes between healthy human individuals. For the study at large: A donor's plate count was three for CD4 naive and three for CD4 memory; CD8 naive had two and CD8 memory one.

The method was immunoSEQ multiplex PCR; TCRdb's version includes in-frame clones alone and lacks a portion of them. Found here are some 1,400,000 clones, around 95% of them singletons; the top ten hold 1.2%. This clone was seen just once. The V end was cut by 0 bases, the J end by 7 bases, with 10 bases between. Germline V gene data show CDR1 as SGHAT and CDR2 as FQNNGV. This CDR3 contains 14 residues. This chain joins TRBV11-2 and TRBJ2-1, with D possibly being TRBD2 (5 bases). Specimen: naive CD4+ T cells sorted from blood. The subset was: CD45RA+ positively selected. The receptor was derived from a man younger than 40 in good health. The CDR3 loop is CASSLDHLANEQFF. Written as DNA, the CDR3 is TGTGCCAGCAGCTTAGATCATCTAGCAAATGAGCAGTTCTTC.